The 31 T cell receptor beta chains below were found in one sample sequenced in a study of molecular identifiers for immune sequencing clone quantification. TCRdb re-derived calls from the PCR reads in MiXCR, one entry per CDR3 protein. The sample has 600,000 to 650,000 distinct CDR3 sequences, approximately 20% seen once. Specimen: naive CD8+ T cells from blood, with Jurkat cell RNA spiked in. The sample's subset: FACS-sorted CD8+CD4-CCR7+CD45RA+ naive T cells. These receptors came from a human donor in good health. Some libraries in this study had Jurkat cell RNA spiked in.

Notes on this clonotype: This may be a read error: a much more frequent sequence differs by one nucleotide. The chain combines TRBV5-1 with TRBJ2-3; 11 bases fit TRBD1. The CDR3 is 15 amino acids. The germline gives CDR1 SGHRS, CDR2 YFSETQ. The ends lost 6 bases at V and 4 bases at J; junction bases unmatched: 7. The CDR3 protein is CASNLWGQGADTQYF. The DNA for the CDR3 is TGCGCCAGCAACTTATGGGGACAGGGGGCAGATACGCAGTATTTT.

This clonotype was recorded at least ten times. The CDR3 DNA reads as TGTGCCAGCAGCTTGACAGCGATGAACACTGAAGCTTTCTTT. It codes for CASSLTAMNTEAFF. V usage is TRBV7-9 and J usage is TRBJ1-1, with D maybe TRBD1 (5 bases). Trimming took 3 bases from V and 0 from J, leaving 8 bases between them. CDR1 SEHNR and CDR2 FQNEAQ come from the germline V gene (reference sequence). The CDR3 totals 14 residues.

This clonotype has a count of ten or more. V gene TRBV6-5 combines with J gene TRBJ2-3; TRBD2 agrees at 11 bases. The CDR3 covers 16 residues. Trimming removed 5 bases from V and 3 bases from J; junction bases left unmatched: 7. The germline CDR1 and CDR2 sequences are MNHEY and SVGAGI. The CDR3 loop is CASSRLAGGVTDTQYF. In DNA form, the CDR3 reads TGTGCCAGCAGTCGTTTAGCGGGGGGGGTTACAGATACGCAGTATTTT.

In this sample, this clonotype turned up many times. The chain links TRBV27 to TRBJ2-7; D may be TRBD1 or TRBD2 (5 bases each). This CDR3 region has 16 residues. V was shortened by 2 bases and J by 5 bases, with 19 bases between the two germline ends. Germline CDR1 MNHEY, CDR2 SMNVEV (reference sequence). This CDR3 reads CASSLIPGQPGNEQYF. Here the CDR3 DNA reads TGTGCCAGCAGTTTAATCCCTGGACAACCCGGGAACGAGCAGTACTTC.

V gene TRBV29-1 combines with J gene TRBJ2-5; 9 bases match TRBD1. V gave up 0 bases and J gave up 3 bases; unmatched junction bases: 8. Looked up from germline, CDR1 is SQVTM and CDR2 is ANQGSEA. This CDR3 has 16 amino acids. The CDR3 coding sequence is TGCAGCGTTGAAGATCTTAGGGGACAGGGAAAAGAGACCCAGTACTTC. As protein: CSVEDLRGQGKETQYF.

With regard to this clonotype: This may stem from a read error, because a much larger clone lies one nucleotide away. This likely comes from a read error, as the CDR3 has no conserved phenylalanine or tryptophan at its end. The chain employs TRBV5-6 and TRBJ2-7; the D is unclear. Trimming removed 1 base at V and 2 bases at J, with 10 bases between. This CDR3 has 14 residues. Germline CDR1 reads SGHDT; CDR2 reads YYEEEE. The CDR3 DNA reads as TGTGCCAGCAGCTTGAGTCCACGACCCTACGAGCAGTACCTC. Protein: CASSLSPRPYEQYL.

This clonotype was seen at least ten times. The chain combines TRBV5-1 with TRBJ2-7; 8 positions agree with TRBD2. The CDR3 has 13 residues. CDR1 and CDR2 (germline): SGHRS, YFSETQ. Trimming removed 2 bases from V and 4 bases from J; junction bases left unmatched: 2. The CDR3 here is CASSFSGGYEQYF. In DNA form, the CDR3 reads TGCGCCAGCAGCTTCAGCGGGGGTTACGAGCAGTACTTC.

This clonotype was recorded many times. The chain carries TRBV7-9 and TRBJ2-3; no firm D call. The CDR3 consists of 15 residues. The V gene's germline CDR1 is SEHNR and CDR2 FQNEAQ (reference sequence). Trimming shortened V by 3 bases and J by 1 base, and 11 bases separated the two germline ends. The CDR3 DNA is TGTGCCAGCAGCTTTACTACCATGGGCACAGATACGCAGTATTTT. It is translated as CASSFTTMGTDTQYF.

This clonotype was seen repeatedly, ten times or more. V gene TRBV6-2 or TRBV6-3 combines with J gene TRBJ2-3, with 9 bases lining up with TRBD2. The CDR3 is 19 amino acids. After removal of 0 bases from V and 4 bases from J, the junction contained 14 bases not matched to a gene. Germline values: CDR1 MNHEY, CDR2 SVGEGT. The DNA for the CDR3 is TGTGCCAGCAGTTACTCCCCGCTCGCGGGAGGGCCCGGGGCAGATACGCAGTATTTT. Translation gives CASSYSPLAGGPGADTQYF.

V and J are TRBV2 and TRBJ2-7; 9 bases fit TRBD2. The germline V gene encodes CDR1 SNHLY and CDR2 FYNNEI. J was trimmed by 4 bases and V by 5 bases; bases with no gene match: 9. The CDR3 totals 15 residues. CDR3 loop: CASSNLAGSAYEQYF. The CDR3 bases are TGTGCCAGCAGTAATCTAGCGGGAAGCGCTTACGAGCAGTACTTC.

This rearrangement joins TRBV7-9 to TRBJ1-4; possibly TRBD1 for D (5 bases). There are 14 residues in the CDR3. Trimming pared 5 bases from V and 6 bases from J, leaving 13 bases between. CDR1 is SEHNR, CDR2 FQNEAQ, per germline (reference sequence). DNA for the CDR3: TGTGCCAGCAGCCTGCCCGGGGGGTATGAAAAACTGTTTTTT. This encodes CASSLPGGYEKLFF.

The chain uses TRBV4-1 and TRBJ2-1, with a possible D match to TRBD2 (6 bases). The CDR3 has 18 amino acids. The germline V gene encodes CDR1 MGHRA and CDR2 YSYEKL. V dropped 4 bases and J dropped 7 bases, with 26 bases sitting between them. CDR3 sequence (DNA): TGCGCCAGCAGCCCAGCCCCGATGGCTAGCGCGAGGGAGAATGAGCAGTTCTTC. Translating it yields CASSPAPMASARENEQFF.

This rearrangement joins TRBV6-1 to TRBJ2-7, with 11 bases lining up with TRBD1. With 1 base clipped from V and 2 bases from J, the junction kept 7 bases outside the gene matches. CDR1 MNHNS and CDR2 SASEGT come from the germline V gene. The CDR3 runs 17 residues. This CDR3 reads CASSEGLGQGAAYEQYF. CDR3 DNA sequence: TGTGCCAGCAGTGAAGGTCTTGGACAGGGGGCCGCCTACGAGCAGTACTTC.

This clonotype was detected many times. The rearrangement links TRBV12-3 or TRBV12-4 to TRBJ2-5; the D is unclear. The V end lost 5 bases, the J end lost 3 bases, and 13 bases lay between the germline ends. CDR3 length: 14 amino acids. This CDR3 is CASSPPAPEETQYF. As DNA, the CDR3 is TGTGCCAGCAGTCCCCCTGCGCCTGAAGAGACCCAGTACTTC.

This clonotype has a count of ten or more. This chain's CDR3 is CASSPAPSEISYEQYF. In DNA, the CDR3 is TGCGCCAGCAGCCCCGCCCCCTCTGAGATCTCCTACGAGCAGTACTTC. This chain connects TRBV4-1 to TRBJ2-7; D ambiguous. The germline V and J ends were trimmed by 4 bases and 0 bases, with 16 bases remaining between them. The germline gives CDR1 MGHRA, CDR2 YSYEKL. The CDR3 runs 16 residues.

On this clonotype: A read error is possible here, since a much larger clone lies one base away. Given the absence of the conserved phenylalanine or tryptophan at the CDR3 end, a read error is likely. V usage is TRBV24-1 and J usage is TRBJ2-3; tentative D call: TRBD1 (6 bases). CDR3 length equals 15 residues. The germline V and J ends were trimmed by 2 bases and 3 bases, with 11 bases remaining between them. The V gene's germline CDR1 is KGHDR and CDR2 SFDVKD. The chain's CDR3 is CATSDSRGRTDTQYS. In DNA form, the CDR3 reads TGTGCCACCAGTGATTCCAGGGGCCGGACAGATACGCAGTATTCT.

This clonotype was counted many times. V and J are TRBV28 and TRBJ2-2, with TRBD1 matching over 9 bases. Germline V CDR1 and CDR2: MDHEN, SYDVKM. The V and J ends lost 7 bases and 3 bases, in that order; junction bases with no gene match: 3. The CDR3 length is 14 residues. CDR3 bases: TGTGCCAGCACCCGGACAGGGGACACCGGGGAGCTGTTTTTT. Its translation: CASTRTGDTGELFF.

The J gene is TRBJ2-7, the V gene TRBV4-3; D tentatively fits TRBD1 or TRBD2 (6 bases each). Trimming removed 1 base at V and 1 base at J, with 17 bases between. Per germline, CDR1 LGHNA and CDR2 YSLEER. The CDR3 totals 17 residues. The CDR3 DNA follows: TGCGCCAGCAGCCAAGGGTGGACAGCCGGGACTTCCTACGAGCAGTACTTC. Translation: CASSQGWTAGTSYEQYF.

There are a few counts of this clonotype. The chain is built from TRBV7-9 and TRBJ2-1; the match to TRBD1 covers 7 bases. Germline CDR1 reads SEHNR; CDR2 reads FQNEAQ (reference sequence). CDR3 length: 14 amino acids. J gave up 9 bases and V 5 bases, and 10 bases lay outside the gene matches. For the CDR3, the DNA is TGTGCCAGCAGCCTGGGACAGAGTCCCGGTGAGCAGTTCTTC. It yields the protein CASSLGQSPGEQFF.

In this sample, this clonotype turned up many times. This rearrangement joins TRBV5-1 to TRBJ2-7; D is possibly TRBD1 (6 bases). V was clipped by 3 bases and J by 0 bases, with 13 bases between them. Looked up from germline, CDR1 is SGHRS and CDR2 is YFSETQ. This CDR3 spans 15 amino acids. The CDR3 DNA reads TGCGCCAGCAGCTCTACGACAGGAACCTCCTACGAGCAGTACTTC. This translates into CASSSTTGTSYEQYF.

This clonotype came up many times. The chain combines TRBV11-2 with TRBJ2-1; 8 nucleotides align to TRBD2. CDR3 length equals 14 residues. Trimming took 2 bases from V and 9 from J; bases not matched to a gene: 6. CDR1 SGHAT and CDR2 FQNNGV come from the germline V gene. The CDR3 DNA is TGTGCCAGCAGCTTAAACGGGGGGGCCGTTGAGCAGTTCTTC. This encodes CASSLNGGAVEQFF. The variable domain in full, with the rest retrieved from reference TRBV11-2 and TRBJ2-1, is EAGVAQSPRYKIIEKRQSVAFWCNPISGHATLYWYQQILGQGPKLLIQFQNNGVVDDSQLPKDRFSAERLKGVDSTLKIQPAKLEDSAVYLCASSLNGGAVEQFFGPGTRLTVL.

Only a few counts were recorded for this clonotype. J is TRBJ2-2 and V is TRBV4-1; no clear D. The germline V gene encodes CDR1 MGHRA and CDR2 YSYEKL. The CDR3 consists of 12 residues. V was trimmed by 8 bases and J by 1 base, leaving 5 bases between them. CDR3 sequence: CASRQNTGELFF. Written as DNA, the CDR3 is TGCGCCAGCCGGCAGAACACCGGGGAGCTGTTTTTT.

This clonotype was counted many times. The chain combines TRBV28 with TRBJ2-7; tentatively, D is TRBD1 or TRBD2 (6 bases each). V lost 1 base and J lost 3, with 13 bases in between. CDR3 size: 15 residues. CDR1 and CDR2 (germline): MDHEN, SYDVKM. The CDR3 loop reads CASSLYLGGGYEQYF. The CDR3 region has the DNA TGTGCCAGCAGTTTATATCTCGGGGGCGGCTACGAGCAGTACTTC. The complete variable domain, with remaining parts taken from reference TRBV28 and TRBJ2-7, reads DVKVTQSSRYLVKRTGEKVFLECVQDMDHENMFWYRQDPGLGLRLIYFSYDVKMKEKGDIPEGYSVSREKKERFSLILESASTNQTSMYLCASSLYLGGGYEQYFGPGTRLTVT.

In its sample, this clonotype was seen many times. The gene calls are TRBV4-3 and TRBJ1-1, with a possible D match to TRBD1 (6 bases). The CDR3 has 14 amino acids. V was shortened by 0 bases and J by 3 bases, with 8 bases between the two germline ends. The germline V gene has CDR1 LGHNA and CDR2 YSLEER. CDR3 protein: CASSQDRGHTEAFF. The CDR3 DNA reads TGCGCCAGCAGCCAAGACAGGGGTCACACTGAAGCTTTCTTT.

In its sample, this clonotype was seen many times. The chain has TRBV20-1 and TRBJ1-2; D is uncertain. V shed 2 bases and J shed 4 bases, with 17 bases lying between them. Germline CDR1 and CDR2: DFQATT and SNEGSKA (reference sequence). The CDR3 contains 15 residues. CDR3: CSARRAFGLFYGYTF. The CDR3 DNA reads TGCAGTGCTAGAAGGGCGTTTGGGTTGTTCTATGGCTACACCTTC.

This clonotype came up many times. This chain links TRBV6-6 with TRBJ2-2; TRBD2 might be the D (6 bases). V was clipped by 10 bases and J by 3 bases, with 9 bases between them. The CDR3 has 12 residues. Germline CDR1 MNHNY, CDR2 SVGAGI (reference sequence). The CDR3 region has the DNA TGTGCCACGGGGGAATACACCGGGGAGCTGTTTTTT. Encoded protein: CATGEYTGELFF.

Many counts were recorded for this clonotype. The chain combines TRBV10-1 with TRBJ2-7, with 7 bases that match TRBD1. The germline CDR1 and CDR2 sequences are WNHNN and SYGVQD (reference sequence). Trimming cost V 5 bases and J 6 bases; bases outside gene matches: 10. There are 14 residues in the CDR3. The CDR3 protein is CASSYTGTEGEQYF. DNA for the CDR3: TGCGCCAGCAGTTATACCGGGACAGAGGGCGAGCAGTACTTC.

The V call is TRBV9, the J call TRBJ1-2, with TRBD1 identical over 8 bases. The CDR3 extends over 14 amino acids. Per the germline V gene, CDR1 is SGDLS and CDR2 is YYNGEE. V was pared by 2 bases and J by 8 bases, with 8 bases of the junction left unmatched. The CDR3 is CASSVGQGAGGYTF. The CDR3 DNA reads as TGTGCCAGCAGCGTTGGGCAGGGGGCAGGAGGCTACACCTTC.

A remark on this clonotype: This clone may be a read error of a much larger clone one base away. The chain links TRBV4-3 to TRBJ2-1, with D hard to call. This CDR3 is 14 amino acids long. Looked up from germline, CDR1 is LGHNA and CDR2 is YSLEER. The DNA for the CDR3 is TGCGCCAGCAGCCAAGATCGGACCTCCAATGAGCAGTCCTTC. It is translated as CASSQDRTSNEQSF.

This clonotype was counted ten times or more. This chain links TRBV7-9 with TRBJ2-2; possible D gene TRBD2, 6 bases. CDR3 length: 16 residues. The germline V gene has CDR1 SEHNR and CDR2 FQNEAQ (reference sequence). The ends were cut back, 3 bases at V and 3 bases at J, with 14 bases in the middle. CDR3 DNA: TGTGCCAGCAGCTTCCCCGGAGGGGACGACACCGGGGAGCTGTTTTTT. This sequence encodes CASSFPGGDDTGELFF.

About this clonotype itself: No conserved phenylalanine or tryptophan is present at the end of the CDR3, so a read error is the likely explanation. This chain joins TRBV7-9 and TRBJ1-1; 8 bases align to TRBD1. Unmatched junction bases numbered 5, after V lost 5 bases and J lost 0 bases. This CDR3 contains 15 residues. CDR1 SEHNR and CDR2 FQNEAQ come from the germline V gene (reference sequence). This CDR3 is CASSPRDRLNTEAFL. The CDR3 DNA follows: TGTGCCAGCAGCCCACGGGACAGGTTGAACACTGAAGCTTTCCTT.